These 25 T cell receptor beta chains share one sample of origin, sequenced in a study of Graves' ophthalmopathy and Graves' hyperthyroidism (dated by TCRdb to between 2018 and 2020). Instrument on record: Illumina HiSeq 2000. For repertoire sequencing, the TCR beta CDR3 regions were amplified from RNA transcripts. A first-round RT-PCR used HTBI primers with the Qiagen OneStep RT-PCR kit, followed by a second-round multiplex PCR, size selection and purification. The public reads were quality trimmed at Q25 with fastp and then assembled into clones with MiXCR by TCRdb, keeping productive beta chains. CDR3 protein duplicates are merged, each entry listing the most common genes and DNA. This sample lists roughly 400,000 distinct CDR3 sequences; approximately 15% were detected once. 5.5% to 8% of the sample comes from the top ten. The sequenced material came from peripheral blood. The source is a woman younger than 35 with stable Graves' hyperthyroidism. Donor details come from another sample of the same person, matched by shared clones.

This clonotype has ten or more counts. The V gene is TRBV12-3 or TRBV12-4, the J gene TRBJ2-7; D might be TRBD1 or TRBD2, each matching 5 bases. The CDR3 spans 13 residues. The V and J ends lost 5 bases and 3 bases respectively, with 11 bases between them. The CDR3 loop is CASSPGDLYEQYF. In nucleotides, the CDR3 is TGTGCCAGCAGTCCCGGGGACCTCTACGAGCAGTACTTC.

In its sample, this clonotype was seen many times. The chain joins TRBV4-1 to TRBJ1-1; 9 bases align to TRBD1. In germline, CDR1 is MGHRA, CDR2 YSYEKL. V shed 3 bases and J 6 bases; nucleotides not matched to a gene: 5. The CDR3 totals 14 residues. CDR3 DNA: TGCGCCAGCAGCCAGGGGGACAGGGTCTCTGAAGCTTTCTTT. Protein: CASSQGDRVSEAFF.

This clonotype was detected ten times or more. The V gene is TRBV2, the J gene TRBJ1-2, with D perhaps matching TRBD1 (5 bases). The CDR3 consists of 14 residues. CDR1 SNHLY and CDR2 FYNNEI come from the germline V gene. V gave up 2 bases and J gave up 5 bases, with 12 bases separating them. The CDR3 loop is CASSEPGEPYGYTF. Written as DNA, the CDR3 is TGTGCCAGCAGTGAACCGGGGGAGCCATATGGCTACACCTTC.

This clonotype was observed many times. The CDR3 bases are TGCAGCGTAGCCGGGACAGTGGGAAGGAACACCGGGGAGCTGTTTTTT. Translation gives CSVAGTVGRNTGELFF. This chain joins TRBV29-1 and TRBJ2-2; 7 bases agree with TRBD1. Losses at the gene ends were 6 bases for V and 1 base for J; bases not matched to a gene: 11. The CDR3 loop spans 16 amino acids. Germline V lookup: CDR1 SQVTM, CDR2 ANQGSEA.

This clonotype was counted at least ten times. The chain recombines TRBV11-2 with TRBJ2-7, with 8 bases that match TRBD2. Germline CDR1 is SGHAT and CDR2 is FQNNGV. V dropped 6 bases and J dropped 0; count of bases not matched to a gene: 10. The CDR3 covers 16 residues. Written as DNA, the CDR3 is TGTGCCAGCAGTCCCGCGGCACTAGCGGCCTCCTACGAGCAGTACTTC. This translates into CASSPAALAASYEQYF. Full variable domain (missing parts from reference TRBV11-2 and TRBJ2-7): EAGVAQSPRYKIIEKRQSVAFWCNPISGHATLYWYQQILGQGPKLLIQFQNNGVVDDSQLPKDRFSAERLKGVDSTLKIQPAKLEDSAVYLCASSPAALAASYEQYFGPGTRLTVT.

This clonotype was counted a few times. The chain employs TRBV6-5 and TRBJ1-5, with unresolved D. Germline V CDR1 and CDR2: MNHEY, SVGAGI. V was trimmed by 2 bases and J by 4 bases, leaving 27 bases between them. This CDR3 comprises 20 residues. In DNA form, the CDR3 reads TGTGCCAGCAGTTACCTCCACCCGTGGGGAGAAATGAAACTTAATCAGCCCCAGCATTTT. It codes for CASSYLHPWGEMKLNQPQHF.

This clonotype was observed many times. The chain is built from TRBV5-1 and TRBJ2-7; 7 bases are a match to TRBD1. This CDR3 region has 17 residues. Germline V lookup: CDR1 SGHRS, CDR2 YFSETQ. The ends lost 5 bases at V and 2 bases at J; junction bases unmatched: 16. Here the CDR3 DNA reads TGCGCCAGCAGTTTCCGGGCGTTTGGGACAGTCACCTACGAGCAGTACTTC. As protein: CASSFRAFGTVTYEQYF.

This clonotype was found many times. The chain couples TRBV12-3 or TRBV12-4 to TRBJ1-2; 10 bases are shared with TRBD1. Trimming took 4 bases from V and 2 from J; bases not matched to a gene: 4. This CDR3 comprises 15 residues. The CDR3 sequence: CASSSRTGGNYGYTF. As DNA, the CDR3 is TGTGCCAGCAGTTCGAGGACAGGGGGGAACTATGGCTACACCTTC.

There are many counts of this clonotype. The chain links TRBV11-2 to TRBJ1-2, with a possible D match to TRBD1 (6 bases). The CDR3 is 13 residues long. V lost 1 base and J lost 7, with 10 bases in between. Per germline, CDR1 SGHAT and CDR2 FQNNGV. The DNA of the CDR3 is TGTGCCAGCAGCTTAGCAGGAGGGGGTGGCTACACCTTC. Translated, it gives CASSLAGGGGYTF.

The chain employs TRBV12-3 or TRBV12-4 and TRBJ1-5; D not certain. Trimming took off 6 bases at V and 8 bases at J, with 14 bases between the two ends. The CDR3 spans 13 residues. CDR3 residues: CASSGFSQEPQHF. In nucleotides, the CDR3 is TGTGCCAGCAGCGGATTCTCGCAGGAGCCCCAGCATTTT.

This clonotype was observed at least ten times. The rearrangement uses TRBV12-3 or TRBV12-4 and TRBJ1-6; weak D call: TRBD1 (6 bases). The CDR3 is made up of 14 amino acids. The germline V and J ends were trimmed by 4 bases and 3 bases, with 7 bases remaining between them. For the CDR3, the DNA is TGTGCCAGCAGTTCAGGGGTCTATAATTCACCCCTCCACTTT. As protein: CASSSGVYNSPLHF.

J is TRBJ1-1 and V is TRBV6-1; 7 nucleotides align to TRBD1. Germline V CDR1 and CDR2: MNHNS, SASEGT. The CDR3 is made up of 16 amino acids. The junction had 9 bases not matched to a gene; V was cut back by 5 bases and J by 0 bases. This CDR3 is CASSPRQGSLNTEAFF. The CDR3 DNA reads TGTGCCAGCAGTCCCCGACAGGGATCTTTGAACACTGAAGCTTTCTTT.

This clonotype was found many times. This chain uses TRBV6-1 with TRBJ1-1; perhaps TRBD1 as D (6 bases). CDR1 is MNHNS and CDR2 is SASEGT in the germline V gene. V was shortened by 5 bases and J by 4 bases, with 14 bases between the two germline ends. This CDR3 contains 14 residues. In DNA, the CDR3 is TGTGCCAGCAGTCAACAGGGTTTGGGCACTGAAGCTTTCTTT. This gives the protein CASSQQGLGTEAFF.

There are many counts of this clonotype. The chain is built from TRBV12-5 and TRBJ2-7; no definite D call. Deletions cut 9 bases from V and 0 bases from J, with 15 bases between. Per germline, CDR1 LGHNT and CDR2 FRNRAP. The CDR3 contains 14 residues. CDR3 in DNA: TGTGCTAGCGAGCCATCAGGCCTCTCCTACGAGCAGTACTTC. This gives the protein CASEPSGLSYEQYF.

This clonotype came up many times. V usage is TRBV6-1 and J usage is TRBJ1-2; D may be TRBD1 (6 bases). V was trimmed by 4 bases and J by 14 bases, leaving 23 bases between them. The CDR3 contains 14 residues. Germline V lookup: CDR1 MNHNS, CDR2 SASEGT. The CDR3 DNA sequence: TGTGCCAGCAGTGGATCGGCAGGGGTGGTGCAGGGGACCTTC. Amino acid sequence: CASSGSAGVVQGTF.

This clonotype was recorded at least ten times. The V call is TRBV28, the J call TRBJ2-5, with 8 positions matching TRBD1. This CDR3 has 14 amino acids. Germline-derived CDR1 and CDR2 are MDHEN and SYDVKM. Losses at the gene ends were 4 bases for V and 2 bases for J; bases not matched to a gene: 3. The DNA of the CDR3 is TGTGCCAGCAGTTCAGGGGGCGAACAAGAGACCCAGTACTTC. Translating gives CASSSGGEQETQYF.

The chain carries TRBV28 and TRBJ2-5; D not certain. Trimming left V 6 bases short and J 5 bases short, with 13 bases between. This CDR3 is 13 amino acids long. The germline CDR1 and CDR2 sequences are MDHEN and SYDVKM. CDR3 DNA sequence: TGTGCCAGCAGCAACCCCCCCATGGAGACCCAGTACTTC. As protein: CASSNPPMETQYF.

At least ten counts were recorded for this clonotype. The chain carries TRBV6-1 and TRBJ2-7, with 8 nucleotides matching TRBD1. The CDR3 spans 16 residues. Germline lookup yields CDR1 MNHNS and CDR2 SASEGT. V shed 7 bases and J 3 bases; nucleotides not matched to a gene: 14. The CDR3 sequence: CASTPRTGQIFYEQYF. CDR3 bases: TGTGCCAGCACCCCAAGGACAGGGCAAATCTTCTACGAGCAGTACTTC.

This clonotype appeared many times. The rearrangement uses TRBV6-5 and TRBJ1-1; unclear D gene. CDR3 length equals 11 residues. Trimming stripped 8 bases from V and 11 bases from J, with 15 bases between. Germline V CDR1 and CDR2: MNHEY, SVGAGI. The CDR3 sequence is CASRRASEAFF. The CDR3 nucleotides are TGTGCCAGCCGTAGAGCCAGCGAGGCTTTCTTT.

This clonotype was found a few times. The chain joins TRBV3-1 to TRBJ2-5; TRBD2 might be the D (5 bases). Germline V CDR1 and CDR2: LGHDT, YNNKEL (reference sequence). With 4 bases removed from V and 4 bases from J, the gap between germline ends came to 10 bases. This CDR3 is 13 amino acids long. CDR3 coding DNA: TGTGCCAGCAGCCCCGGGATCGGAGAGACCCAGTACTTC. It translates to CASSPGIGETQYF.

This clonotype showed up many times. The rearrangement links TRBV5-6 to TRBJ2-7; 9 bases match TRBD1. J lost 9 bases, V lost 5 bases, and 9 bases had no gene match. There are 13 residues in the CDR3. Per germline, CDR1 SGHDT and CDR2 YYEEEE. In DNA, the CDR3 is TGTGCCAGCAGAACGGGACAGGGTCTTGGGCAGTACTTC. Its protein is CASRTGQGLGQYF.

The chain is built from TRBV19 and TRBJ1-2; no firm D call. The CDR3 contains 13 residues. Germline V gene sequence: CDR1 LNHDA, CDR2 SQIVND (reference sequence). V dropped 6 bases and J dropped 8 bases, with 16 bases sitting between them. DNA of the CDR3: TGTGCCAGTAGGGCGGAGGGCGGGAGCGGCTACACCTTC. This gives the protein CASRAEGGSGYTF.

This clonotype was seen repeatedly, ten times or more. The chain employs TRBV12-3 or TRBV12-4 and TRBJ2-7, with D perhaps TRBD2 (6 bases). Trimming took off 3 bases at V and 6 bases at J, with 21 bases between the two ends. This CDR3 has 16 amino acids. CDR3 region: CASSFSVGRGGSEQYF. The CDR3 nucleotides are TGTGCCAGCAGTTTCTCGGTTGGGCGGGGAGGCTCCGAGCAGTACTTC.

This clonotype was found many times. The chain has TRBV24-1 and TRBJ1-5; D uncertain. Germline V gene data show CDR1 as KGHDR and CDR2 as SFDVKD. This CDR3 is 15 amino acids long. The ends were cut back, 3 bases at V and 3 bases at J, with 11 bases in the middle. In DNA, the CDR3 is TGTGCCACCAGTGATCCGAGAGCAGTCAATCAGCCCCAGCATTTT. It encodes CATSDPRAVNQPQHF.

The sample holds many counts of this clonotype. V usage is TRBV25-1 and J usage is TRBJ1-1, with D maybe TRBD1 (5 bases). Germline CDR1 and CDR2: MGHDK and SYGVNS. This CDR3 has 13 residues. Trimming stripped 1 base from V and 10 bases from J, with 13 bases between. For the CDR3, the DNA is TGTGCCAGCAGTGAATGGGGGGGAGGGGTAGCTTTCTTT. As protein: CASSEWGGGVAFF. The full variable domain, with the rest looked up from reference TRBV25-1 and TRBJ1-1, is EADIYQTPRYLVIGTGKKITLECSQTMGHDKMYWYQQDPGMELHLIHYSYGVNSTEKGDLSSESTVSRIRTEHFPLTLESARPSHTSQYLCASSEWGGGVAFFGQGTRLTVV.